The T cell receptor (beta chain) under discussion was sequenced for a study of CD8+ T cells in alopecia areata. Whole-study context: It was oral tofacitinib, at 5 to 10 mg twice daily, that treated patients received. Broader study findings: Relative to mice, TCR sharing across patients was less clear, a difference possibly HLA-related. Scalp samples also yield sequences from resident alphabeta T cells of normal skin.

Alopecia areata patients gave lesional scalp punch biopsies and peripheral blood samples. Only a few counts were recorded for this clone. Its antigen remains unidentified. Germline V gives CDR1 SGHRS, CDR2 YFSETQ. V was trimmed by 4 bases and J by 1 base, leaving 11 bases between them. The CDR3 covers 14 residues. Sequencing templates came from extracted RNA that was reverse transcribed into cDNA. Here immunoSEQ multiplex PCR was the method, and the copy in TCRdb shows in-frame clones only, minus some. Of around 250,000 clones listed, roughly two thirds are singletons. The sequenced sample was CD4+ T cells sorted from blood, obtained at week 0. This chain joins TRBV5-1 and TRBJ1-1, with D possibly matching TRBD1 (6 bases). The source is a human donor with alopecia areata. CDR3 sequence reads: CASSKQGPNTEAFF. In nucleotides, the CDR3 is TGCGCCAGCAGCAAACAGGGACCGAACACTGAAGCTTTCTTT.